The present T cell receptor beta chain was sequenced within a study of blood T cell repertoires in COVID-19. Sequencing was performed with immunoSEQ multiplex PCR; in TCRdb, only in-frame clones are kept and a portion is missing. Of roughly 190,000 clones in the sample, 70% to 90% were seen once. The sample comprised peripheral blood. This clonotype was sampled from a man in his sixties with active or convalescent COVID-19.

In DNA, the CDR3 is TGTGCCAGCTCACCACAGGCCGGGGACATAATCGGGGAGCTGTTTTTT. It is translated as CASSPQAGDIIGELFF. The V gene is TRBV18, the J gene TRBJ2-2, with a possible D match to TRBD1 (6 bases). V was pared by 1 base and J by 7 bases, with 16 bases between. Germline lookup yields CDR1 KGHSH and CDR2 LQKENI. The CDR3 contains 16 residues.